This T cell receptor beta chain is drawn from a study of regulatory T cells in long-lasting Graves disease. Library construction for TCR beta used iRepertoire HTBI primers and Arm-PCR of CDR3 regions. TCRdb fed the multiplex PCR reads into MiXCR, producing one record per CDR3 protein. The sample carries roughly 500,000 distinct CDR3 sequences, roughly a fifth recorded once. Time point: persistent/refractory GD, antithyroid drugs over 5 years with positive TRAb. PBMCs were the source of the RNA used for TCR sequencing. This clonotype was counted many times. The sequences come from peripheral blood mononuclear cells (PBMCs), collected when the disease was refractory, from a patient treated with antithyroid drugs. The receptor's source is a female donor with Graves disease.

The CDR3 region has the DNA TGTGCCAGCAGTTTGACACAGGGGAACTATGGCTACACCTTC. Residues: CASSLTQGNYGYTF. The chain uses TRBV28 and TRBJ1-2; 7 bases agree with TRBD1. CDR1 is MDHEN, CDR2 SYDVKM, per germline. The CDR3 has 14 residues. The junction had 3 bases not matched to a gene; V was cut back by 3 bases and J by 2 bases.